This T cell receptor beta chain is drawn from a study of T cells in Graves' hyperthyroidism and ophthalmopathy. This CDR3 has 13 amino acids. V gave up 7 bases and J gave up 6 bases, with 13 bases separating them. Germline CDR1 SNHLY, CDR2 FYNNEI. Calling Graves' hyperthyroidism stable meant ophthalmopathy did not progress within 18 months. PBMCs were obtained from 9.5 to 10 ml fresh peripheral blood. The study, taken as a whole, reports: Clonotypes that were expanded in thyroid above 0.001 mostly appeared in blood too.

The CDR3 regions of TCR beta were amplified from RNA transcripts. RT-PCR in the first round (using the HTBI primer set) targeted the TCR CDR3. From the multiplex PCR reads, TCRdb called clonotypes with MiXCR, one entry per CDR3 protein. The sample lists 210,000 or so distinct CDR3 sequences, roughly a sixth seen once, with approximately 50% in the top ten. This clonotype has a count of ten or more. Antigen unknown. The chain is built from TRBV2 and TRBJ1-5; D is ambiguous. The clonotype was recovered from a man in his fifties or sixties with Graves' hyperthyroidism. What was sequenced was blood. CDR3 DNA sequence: TGTGCCAGCATGGAGGGAACTTTTCAGCCCCAGCATTTT. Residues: CASMEGTFQPQHF.